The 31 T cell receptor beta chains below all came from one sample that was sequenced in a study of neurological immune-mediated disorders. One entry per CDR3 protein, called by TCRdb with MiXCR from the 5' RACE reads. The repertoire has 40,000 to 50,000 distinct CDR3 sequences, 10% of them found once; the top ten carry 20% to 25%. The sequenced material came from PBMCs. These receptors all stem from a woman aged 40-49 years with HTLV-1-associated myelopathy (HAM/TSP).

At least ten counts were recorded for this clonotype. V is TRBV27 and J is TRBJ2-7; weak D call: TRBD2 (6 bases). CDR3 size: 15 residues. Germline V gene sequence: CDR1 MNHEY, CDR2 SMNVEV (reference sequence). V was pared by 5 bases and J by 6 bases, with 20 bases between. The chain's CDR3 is CASSPEAGRIAEQYF. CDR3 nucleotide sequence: TGTGCCAGCAGTCCCGAGGCGGGGAGGATTGCCGAGCAGTACTTC.

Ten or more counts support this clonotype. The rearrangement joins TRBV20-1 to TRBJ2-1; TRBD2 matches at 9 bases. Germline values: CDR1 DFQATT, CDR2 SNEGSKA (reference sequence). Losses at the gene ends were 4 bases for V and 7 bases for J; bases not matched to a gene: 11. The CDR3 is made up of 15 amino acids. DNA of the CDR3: TGCAGTGCTACGCCCCTAGCGGGGCCAGCGAATGAGCAGTTCTTC. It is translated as CSATPLAGPANEQFF.

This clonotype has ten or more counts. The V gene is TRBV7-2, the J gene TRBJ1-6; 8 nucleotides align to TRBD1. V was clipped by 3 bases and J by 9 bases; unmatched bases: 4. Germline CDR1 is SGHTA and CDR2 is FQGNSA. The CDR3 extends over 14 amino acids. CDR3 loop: CASSFQGAGSPLHF. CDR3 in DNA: TGTGCCAGCAGCTTCCAGGGGGCAGGTTCACCCCTCCACTTT.

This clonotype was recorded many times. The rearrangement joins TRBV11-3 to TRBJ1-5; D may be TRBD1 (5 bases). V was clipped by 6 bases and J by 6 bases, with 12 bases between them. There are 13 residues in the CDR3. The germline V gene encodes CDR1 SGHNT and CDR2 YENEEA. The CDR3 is CASSEDGTQPQHF. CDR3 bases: TGTGCCAGCAGTGAGGACGGGACTCAGCCCCAGCATTTT.

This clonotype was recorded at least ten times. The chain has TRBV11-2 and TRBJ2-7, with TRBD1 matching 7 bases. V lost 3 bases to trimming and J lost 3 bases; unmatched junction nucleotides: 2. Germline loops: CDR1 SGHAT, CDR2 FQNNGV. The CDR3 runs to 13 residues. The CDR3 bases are TGTGCCAGCAGCTTCGGGGACAGCTACGAGCAGTACTTC. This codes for CASSFGDSYEQYF.

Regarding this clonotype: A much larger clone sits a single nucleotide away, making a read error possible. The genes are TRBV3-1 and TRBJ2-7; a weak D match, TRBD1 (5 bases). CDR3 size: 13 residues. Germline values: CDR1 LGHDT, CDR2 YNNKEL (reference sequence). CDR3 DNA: TGTGCCAGCAACCAAGATAGGCAGGGTGGGCAGTACTTC. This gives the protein CASNQDRQGGQYF.

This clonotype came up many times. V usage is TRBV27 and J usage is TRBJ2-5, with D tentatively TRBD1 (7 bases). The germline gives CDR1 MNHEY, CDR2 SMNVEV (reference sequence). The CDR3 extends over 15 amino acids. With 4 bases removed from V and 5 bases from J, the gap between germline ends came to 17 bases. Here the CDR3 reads CASSSPQGGGETQYF. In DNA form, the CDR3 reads TGTGCCAGCAGTTCCCCCCAGGGGGGCGGGGAGACCCAGTACTTC.

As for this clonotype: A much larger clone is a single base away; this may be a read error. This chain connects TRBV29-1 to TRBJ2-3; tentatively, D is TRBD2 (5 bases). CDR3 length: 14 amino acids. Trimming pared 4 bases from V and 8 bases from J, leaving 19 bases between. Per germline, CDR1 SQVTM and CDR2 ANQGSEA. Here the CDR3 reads CSVGLLRARITQYF. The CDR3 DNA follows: TGCAGCGTTGGGCTTCTGAGGGCACGGATTACGCAGTATTTT.

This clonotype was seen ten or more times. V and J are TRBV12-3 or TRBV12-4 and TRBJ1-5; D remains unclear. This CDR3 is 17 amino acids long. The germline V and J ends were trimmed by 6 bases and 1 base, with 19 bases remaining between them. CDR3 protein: CASSPNTGRLSNQPQHF. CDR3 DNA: TGTGCCAGCAGCCCCAATACGGGGAGGTTGAGCAATCAGCCCCAGCATTTT.

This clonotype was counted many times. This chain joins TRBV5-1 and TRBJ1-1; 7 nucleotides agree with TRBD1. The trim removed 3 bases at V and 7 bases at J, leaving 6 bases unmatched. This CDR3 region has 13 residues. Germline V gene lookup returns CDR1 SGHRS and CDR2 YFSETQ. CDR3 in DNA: TGCGCCAGCAGCTCCCGACAGGGTAGTGAAGCTTTCTTT. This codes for CASSSRQGSEAFF.

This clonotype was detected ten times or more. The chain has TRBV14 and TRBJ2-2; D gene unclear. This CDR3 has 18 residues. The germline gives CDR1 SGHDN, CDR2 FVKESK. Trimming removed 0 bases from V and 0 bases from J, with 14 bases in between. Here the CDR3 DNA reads TGTGCCAGCAGCCAAGAGGAAAACAGCCCTGCGAACACCGGGGAGCTGTTTTTT. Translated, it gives CASSQEENSPANTGELFF.

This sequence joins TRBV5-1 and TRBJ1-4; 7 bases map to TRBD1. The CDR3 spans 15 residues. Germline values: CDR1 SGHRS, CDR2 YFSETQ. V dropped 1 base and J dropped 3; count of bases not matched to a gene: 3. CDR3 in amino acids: CASSLQGEANEKLFF. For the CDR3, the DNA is TGCGCCAGCAGCTTGCAGGGGGAGGCTAATGAAAAACTGTTTTTT.

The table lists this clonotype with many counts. The CDR3 loop reads CASRQRRGTGEQYF. The CDR3 DNA reads as TGTGCCAGCAGGCAGCGCAGGGGGACGGGGGAGCAGTACTTC. The chain recombines TRBV27 with TRBJ2-7; TRBD1 agrees at 7 bases. J gave up 7 bases and V 6 bases, and 12 bases lay outside the gene matches. CDR1 is MNHEY, CDR2 SMNVEV, per germline (reference sequence). The CDR3 extends over 14 amino acids.

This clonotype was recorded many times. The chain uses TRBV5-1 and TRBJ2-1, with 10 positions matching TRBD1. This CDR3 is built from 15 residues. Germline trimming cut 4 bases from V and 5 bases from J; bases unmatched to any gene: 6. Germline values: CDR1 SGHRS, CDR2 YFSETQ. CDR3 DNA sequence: TGCGCCAGCAGCGAGGGGACAGGGGTCAACAATGAGCAGTTCTTC. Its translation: CASSEGTGVNNEQFF.

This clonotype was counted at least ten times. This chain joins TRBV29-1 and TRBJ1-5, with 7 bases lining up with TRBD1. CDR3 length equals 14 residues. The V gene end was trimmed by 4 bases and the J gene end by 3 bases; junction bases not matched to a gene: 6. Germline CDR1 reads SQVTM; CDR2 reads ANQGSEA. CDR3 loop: CSVGGTDPNQPQHF. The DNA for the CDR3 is TGCAGCGTTGGTGGGACAGACCCCAATCAGCCCCAGCATTTT. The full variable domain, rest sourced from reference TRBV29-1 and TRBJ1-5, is SAVISQKPSRDICQRGTSLTIQCQVDSQVTMMFWYRQQPGQSLTLIATANQGSEATYESGFVIDKFPISRPNLTFSTLTVSNMSPEDSSIYLCSVGGTDPNQPQHFGDGTRLSIL.

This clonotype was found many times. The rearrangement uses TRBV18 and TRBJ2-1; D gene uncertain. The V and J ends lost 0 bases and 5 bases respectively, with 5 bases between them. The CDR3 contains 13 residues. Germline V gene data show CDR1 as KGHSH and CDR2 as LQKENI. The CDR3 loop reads CASSPPLDNEQFF. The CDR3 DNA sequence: TGTGCCAGCTCACCACCACTTGACAATGAGCAGTTCTTC.

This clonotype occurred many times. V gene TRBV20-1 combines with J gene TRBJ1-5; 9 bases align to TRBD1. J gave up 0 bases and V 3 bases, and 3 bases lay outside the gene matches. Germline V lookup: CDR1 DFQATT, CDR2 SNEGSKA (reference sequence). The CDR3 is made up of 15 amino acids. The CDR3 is CSASDRGYSNQPQHF. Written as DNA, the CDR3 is TGCAGTGCTAGTGACAGGGGGTATAGCAATCAGCCCCAGCATTTT.

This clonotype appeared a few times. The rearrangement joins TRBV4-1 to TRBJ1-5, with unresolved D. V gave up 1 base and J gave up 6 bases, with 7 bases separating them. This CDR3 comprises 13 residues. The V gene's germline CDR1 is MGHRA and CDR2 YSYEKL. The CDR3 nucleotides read TGCGCCAGCAGCCAAGCTAGGGCTCAGCCCCAGCATTTT. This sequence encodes CASSQARAQPQHF.

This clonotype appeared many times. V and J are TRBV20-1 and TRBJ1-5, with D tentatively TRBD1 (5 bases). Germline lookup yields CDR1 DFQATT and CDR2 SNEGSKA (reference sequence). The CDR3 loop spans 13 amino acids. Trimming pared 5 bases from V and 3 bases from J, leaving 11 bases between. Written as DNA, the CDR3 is TGCAGTGCTGGGGGTTTGATCAATCAGCCCCAGCATTTT. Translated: CSAGGLINQPQHF.

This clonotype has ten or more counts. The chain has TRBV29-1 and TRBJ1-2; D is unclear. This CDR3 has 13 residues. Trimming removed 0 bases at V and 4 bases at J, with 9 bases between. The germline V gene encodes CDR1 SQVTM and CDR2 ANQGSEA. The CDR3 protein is CSVEDPRLYGYTF. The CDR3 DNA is TGCAGCGTTGAAGATCCCCGACTCTATGGCTACACCTTC. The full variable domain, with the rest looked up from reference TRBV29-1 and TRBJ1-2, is SAVISQKPSRDICQRGTSLTIQCQVDSQVTMMFWYRQQPGQSLTLIATANQGSEATYESGFVIDKFPISRPNLTFSTLTVSNMSPEDSSIYLCSVEDPRLYGYTFGSGTRLTVV.

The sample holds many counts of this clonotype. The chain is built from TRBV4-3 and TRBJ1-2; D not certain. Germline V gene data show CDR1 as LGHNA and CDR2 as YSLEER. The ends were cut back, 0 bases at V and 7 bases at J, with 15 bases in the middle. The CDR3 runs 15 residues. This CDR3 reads CASSQDLTQWGGYTF. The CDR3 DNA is TGCGCCAGCAGCCAAGATCTTACACAGTGGGGTGGCTACACCTTC.

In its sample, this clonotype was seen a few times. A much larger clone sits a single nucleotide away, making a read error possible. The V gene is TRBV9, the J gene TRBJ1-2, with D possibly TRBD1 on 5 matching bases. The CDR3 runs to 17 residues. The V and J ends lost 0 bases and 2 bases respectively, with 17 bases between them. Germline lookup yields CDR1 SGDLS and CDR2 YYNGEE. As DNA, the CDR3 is TGTGCCAGCAGCGTAGACCCAAAGGACATAAACAACTATGGCTACACCTTC. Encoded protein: CASSVDPKDINNYGYTF.

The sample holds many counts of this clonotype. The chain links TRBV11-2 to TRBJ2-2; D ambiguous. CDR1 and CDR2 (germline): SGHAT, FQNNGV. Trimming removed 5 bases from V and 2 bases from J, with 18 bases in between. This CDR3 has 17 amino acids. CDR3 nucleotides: TGTGCCAGCAGCCCGAGGCGCAGAGGCTTCAACACCGGGGAGCTGTTTTTT. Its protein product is CASSPRRRGFNTGELFF.

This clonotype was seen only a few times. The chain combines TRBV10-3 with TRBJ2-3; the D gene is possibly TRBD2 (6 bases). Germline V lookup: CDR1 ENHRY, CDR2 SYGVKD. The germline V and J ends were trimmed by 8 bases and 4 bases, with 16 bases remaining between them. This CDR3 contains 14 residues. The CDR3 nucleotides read TGTGCCATCCGCAGCGGGTGGGGCCCAGATACGCAGTATTTT. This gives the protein CAIRSGWGPDTQYF.

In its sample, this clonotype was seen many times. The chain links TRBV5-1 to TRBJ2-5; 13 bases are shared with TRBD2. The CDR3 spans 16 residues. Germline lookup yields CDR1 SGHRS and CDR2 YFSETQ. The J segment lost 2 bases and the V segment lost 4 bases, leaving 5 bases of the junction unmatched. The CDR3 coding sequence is TGCGCCAGCAGCCTGGGACTAGCGGGGATACAAGAGACCCAGTACTTC. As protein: CASSLGLAGIQETQYF.

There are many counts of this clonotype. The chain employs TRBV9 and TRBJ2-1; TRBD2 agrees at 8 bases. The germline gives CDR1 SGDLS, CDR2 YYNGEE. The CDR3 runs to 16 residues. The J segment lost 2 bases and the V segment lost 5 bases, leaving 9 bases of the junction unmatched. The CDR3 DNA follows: TGTGCCAGCAGTCCCGGTAGCGGGGCTACCTACAATGAGCAGTTCTTC. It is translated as CASSPGSGATYNEQFF.

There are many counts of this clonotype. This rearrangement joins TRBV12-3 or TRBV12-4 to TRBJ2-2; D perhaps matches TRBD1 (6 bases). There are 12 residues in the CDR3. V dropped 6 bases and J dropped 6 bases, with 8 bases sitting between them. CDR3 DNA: TGTGCCAGCAGGCCAGGGGCCGGGGAGCTGTTTTTT. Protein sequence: CASRPGAGELFF.

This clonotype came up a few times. In DNA, the CDR3 is TGCGCCAGCAGCTTGTTTGGTCCAACTAGCGGGGGTAATACGCAGTATTTT. As protein: CASSLFGPTSGGNTQYF. This chain uses TRBV5-1 with TRBJ2-3; 11 bases agree with TRBD2. Germline V gives CDR1 SGHRS, CDR2 YFSETQ. V dropped 1 base and J dropped 7; count of bases not matched to a gene: 11. The CDR3 length is 17 residues.

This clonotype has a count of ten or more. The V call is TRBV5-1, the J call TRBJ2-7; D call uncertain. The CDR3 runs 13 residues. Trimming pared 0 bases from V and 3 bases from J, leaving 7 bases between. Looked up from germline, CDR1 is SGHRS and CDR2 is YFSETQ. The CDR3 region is CASSLEPDYEQYF. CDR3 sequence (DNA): TGCGCCAGCAGCTTGGAACCCGACTACGAGCAGTACTTC.

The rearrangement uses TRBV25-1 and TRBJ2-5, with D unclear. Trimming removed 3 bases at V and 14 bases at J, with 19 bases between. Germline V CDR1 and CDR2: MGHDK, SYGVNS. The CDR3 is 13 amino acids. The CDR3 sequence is CASSDATESLGYF. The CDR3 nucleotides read TGTGCCAGCAGTGATGCCACAGAGTCACTGGGCTACTTC. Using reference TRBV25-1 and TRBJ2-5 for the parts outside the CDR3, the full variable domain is EADIYQTPRYLVIGTGKKITLECSQTMGHDKMYWYQQDPGMELHLIHYSYGVNSTEKGDLSSESTVSRIRTEHFPLTLESARPSHTSQYLCASSDATESLGYFGPGTRLLVL.

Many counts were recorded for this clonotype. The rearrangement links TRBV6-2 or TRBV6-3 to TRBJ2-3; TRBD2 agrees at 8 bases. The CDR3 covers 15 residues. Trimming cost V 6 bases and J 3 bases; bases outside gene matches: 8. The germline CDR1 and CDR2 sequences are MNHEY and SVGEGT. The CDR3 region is CASSALGLATDTQYF. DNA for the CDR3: TGTGCCAGCAGCGCCCTTGGACTAGCTACAGATACGCAGTATTTT.